This T cell receptor (beta chain) emerged from a study of response to subunit inactivated influenza vaccine. Study-level points and caveats: Every seasonal influenza vaccination brings in few new T cells, the authors suggested.

The V end lost 1 base, the J end lost 0 bases, and 7 bases lay between the germline ends. CDR1 MNHEY and CDR2 SVGAGI come from the germline V gene. The CDR3 is 14 residues long. MiXCR, applied by TCRdb to the RT-PCR reads, yields one record per CDR3 protein. The repertoire includes about 520,000 distinct CDR3 sequences, around 25% of them detected once, and around 2% sits in the top ten. This clonotype was detected many times. The antigen remains unidentified. The sequencing used CD4+ T cells sorted from PBMCs, collected less than 6 days after vaccination. The TCR comes from a man over 45 who received an inactivated influenza vaccine. The V call is TRBV6-5, the J call TRBJ2-7; D is unresolved. CDR3 DNA sequence: TGTGCCAGCAGTTACTTCGCGGACTCCTACGAGCAGTACTTC. The encoded protein is CASSYFADSYEQYF.